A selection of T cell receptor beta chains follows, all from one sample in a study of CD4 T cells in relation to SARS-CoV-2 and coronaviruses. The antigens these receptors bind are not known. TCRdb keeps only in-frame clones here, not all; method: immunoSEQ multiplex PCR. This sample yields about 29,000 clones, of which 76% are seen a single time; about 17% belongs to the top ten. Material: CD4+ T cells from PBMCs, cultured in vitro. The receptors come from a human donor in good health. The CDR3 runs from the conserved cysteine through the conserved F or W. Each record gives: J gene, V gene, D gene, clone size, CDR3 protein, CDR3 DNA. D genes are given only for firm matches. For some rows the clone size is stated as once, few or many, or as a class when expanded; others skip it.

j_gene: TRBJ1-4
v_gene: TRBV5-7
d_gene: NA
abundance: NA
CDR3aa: CASSFVGLNEKLFF
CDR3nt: TGTGCCAGCAGCTTTGTCGGTCTTAATGAAAAACTGTTTTTT

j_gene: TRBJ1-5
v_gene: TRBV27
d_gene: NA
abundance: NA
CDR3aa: CASSLSGRIRALNQPQHF
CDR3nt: TGTGCCAGCAGTTTATCGGGGAGAATCAGGGCCCTCAATCAGCCCCAGCATTTT

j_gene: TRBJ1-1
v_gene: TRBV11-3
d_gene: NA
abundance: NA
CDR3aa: CASSLSPNTEAFF
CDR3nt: TGTGCCAGCAGCTTAAGCCCGAACACTGAAGCTTTCTTT

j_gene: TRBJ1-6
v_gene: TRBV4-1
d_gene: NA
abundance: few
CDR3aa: CASSQDGRTPLHF
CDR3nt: TGCGCCAGCAGCCAAGATGGGAGGACACCCCTCCACTTT

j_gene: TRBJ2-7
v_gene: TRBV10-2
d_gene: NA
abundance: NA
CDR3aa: CASSESRGEQYF
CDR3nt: TGCGCCAGCAGTGAGTCAAGGGGTGAGCAGTACTTC

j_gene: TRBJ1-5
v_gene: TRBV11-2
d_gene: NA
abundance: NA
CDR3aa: CASSLDGRENQPQHF
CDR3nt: TGTGCCAGCAGCTTAGATGGGAGGGAAAATCAGCCCCAGCATTTT

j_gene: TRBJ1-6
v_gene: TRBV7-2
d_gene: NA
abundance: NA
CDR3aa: CASSLGGADNSPLHF
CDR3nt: TGTGCCAGCAGCTTAGGTGGGGCCGATAATTCACCCCTCCACTTT

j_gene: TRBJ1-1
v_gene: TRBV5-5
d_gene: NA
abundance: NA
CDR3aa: CASSLGHSEEAFF
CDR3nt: TGTGCCAGCAGCTTGGGACATTCGGAGGAAGCTTTCTTT

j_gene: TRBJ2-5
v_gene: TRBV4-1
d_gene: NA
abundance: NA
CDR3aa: CASSQVVGTQYF
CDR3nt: TGCGCCAGCAGCCAAGTCGTCGGGACCCAGTACTTC

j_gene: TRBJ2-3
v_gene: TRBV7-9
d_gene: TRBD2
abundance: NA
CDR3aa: CASSPSGGRATDTQYF
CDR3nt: TGTGCCAGCAGCCCGTCGGGCGGGAGGGCCACAGATACGCAGTATTTT

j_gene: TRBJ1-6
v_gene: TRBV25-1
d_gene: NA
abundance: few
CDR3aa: CASNQHLNSPLHF
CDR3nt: TGTGCCAGCAATCAACACTTGAATTCACCCCTCCACTTT

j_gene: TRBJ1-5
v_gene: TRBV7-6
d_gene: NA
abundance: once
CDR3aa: CASSLAPGDLGQPQHF
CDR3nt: TGTGCCAGCAGCTTAGCGCCGGGGGATTTGGGTCAGCCCCAGCATTTT

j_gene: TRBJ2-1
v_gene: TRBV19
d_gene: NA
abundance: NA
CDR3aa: CASASGPRSEQFF
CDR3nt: TGTGCCAGTGCCAGCGGCCCTAGGAGTGAGCAGTTCTTC

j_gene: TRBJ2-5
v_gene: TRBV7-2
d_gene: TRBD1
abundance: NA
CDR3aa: CASTSRTGAETQYF
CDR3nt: TGTGCCAGCACCTCCCGGACAGGGGCAGAGACCCAGTACTTC